This T cell receptor beta chain was recorded in a study of shared clonotypes between healthy human individuals. Looking at the study overall: Three CD4 naive, three CD4 memory, two CD8 naive and one CD8 memory plate were used per donor.

Generated by immunoSEQ multiplex PCR, the TCRdb table keeps only in-frame clones and is missing some. The top ten hold over 1% of the sample, which has over a million clones, roughly 96% seen once. Concerning this clone itself: Its antigen remains unknown.

The germline V gene encodes CDR1 SGHDT and CDR2 YYEEEE. This CDR3 is 15 amino acids long. Trimming removed 3 bases at V and 0 bases at J, with 12 bases between. Points from the study as a whole: In contrast to clonotypes shared by all four donors, non-shared clonotypes had lower generation probabilities.

The genes are TRBV5-6 and TRBJ1-1; no reliable D call. The TCR was taken from a man aged 30 to 39 in good health. Material: naive CD4+ T cells sorted from blood. Noted subset: CD45RA+ positively selected. The CDR3 region has the DNA TGTGCCAGCAGCTGGGGAGACCTGATGAACACTGAAGCTTTCTTT. This codes for CASSWGDLMNTEAFF.